This T cell receptor (beta chain) derives from a study of T-cell reconstitution after alpha-beta-depleted transplantation in children. Study conclusions and caveats: Newly made T cells mostly supplied T-cell counts and diversity one year after transplant. In patients about two months after transplant, alpha-beta T cells reportedly arose from several hundred expanded graft clones. The study traced high day-60 TCRbeta diversity in some patients to surviving recipient T cells and thymic progenitors.

Losses at the gene ends were 6 bases for V and 5 bases for J; bases not matched to a gene: 8. Germline assignment: CDR1 MNHNS and CDR2 SASEGT. The CDR3 runs to 14 residues. This clonotype was picked up a small number of times. Its specificity is unknown. The TCRbeta library incorporated unique molecular identifiers. TCRdb reprocessed the PCR reads with MiXCR, giving one entry per CDR3 protein. This sample has 500,000 to 650,000 distinct CDR3 sequences, with about an eighth found just once. The rearrangement joins TRBV6-1 to TRBJ2-7; 9 bases map to TRBD2. Sequencing used PBMCs, mostly from graft donor cells, obtained 180 days after TCRalphabeta/CD19-depleted stem cell transplant. The clonotype originates from a female patient aged 2-9 years who had a stem cell transplant for aplastic anemia, so the T cells may come from the graft donor. CDR3: CASRPPGLADEQYF. The CDR3 DNA follows: TGTGCCAGCAGACCCCCGGGACTAGCAGACGAGCAGTACTTC.